This T cell receptor beta chain was recovered during a study of blood T cell repertoires in COVID-19. TCRdb's table, derived via immunoSEQ multiplex PCR, lists solely in-frame clones and lacks some. Of about 180,000 clones in the sample, more than 70% were seen once. There are 14 residues in the CDR3. V gave up 7 bases and J gave up 6 bases; unmatched junction bases: 9. The germline gives CDR1 SNHLY, CDR2 FYNNEI. This TCR was sampled from a person between 65 and 79 years old with COVID-19, enrolled during active disease. The chain carries TRBV2 and TRBJ2-7, with 10 bases that match TRBD2. The sequencing sample was made of peripheral blood. The CDR3 sequence: CASTLAGVESEQYF. The DNA of the CDR3 is TGTGCCAGCACCCTAGCGGGAGTAGAGAGCGAGCAGTACTTC.